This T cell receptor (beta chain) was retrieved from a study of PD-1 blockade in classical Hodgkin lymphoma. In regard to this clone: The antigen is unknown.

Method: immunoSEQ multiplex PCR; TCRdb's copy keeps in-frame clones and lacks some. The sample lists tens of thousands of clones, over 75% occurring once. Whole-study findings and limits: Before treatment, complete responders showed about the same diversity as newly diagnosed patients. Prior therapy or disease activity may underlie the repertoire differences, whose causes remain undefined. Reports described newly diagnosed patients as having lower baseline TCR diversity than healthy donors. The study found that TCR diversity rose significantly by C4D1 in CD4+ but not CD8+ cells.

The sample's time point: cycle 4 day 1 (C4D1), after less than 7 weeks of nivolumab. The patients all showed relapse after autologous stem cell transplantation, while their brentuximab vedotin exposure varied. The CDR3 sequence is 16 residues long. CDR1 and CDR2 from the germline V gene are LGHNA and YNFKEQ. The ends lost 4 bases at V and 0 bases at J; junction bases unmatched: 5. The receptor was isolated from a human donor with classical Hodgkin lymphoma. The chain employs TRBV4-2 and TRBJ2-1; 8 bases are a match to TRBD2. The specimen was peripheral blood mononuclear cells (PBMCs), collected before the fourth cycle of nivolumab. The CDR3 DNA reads TGTGCCAGCAGCCGGCCCGGGGGGGACTCCTACAATGAGCAGTTCTTC. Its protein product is CASSRPGGDSYNEQFF.